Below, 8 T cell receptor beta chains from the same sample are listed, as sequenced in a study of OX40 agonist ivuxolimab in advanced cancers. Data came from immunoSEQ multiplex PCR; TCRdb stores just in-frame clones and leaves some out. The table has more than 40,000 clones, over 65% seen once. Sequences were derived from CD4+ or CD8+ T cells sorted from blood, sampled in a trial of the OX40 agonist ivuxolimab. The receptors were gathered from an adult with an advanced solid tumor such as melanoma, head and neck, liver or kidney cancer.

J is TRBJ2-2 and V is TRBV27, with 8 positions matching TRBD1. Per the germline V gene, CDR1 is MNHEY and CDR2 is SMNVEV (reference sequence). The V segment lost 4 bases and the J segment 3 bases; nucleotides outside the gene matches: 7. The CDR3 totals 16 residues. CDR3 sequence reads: CASSSDRGWDTGELFF. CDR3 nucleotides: TGTGCCAGCAGTTCCGACAGGGGTTGGGACACCGGGGAGCTGTTTTTT.

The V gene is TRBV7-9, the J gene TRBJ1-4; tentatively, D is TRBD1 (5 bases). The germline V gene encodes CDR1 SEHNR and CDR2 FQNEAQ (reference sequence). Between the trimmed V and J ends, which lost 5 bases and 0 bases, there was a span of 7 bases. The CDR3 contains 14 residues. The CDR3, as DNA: TGTGCCAGCAGCGACAGAGCAACTAATGAAAAACTGTTTTTT. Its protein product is CASSDRATNEKLFF.

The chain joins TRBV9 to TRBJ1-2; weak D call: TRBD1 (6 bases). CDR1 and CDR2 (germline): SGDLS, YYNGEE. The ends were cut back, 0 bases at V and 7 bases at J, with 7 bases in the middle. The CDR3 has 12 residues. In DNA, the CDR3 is TGTGCCAGCAGCGTAGACAGGGTTGGCTACACCTTC. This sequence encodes CASSVDRVGYTF.

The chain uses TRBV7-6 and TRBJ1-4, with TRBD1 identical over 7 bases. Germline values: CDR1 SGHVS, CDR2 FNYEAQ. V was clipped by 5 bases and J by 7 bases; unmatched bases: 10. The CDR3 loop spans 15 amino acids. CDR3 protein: CASSPPTGRGEKLFF. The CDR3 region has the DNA TGTGCCAGCAGCCCGCCGACAGGGCGTGGTGAAAAACTGTTTTTT.

The CDR3 DNA sequence: TGTGCCAGCAGCAAAGTATTCGGTTGTAGGTGCTCTGGAAACACCATATATTTT. Its protein is CASSKVFGCRCSGNTIYF. The rearrangement joins TRBV21-1 to TRBJ1-3. TRBV21-1 counts as a pseudogene. The CDR3 loop spans 18 amino acids.

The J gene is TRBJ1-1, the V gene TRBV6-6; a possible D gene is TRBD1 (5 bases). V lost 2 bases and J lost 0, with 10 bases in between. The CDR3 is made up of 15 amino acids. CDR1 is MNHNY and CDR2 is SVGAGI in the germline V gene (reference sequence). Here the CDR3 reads CASSYNGDVNTEAFF. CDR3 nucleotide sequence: TGTGCCAGCAGTTACAATGGGGACGTGAACACTGAAGCTTTCTTT.

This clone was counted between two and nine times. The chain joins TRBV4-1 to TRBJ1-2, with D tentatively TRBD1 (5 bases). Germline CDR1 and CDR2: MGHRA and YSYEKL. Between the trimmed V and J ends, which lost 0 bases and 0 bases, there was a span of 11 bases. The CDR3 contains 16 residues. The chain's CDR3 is CASSQDSAGANYGYTF. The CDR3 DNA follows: TGCGCCAGCAGCCAAGATAGTGCGGGGGCTAACTATGGCTACACCTTC.

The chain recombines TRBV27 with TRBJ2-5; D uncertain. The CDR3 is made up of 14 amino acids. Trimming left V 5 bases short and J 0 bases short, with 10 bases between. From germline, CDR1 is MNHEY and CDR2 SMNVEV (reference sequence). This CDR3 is CASSRPGYQETQYF. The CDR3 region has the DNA TGTGCCAGCAGTAGGCCAGGCTACCAAGAGACCCAGTACTTC.